This passage covers 25 T cell receptor beta chains from one sample sequenced in a study of T cells after yellow fever vaccination. TCRdb itself ran the 5' RACE reads through MiXCR, one entry per CDR3 protein. The sample has around 530,000 distinct CDR3 sequences; around a sixth are singletons. The sample was PBMCs, taken 5 to 6 days after the first yellow fever vaccination. The origin of the receptors is a man aged 18 to 29 who received the YFV17D yellow fever vaccine.

This clonotype was observed a handful of times. The chain has TRBV19 and TRBJ2-2; weak D call: TRBD2 (6 bases). Trimming removed 5 bases at V and 5 bases at J, with 15 bases between. Germline V gene data show CDR1 as LNHDA and CDR2 as SQIVND (reference sequence). The CDR3 contains 15 residues. DNA of the CDR3: TGTGCCAGTAGTCCCCTAGGAGGGCCGACCGGGGAGCTGTTTTTT. Its protein is CASSPLGGPTGELFF.

This clonotype was detected ten times or more. CDR3: CASKRDSNTEAFF. The CDR3 bases are TGCGCCAGCAAGCGGGACAGCAACACTGAAGCTTTCTTT. The rearrangement uses TRBV5-1 and TRBJ1-1; 7 nucleotides match TRBD1. The CDR3 is 13 residues long. V lost 6 bases to trimming and J lost 2 bases; unmatched junction nucleotides: 4. Germline V gene data show CDR1 as SGHRS and CDR2 as YFSETQ.

This clonotype was seen a few times. The chain couples TRBV20-1 to TRBJ2-3; a possible D gene is TRBD2 (7 bases). The CDR3 length is 13 residues. The germline V and J ends were trimmed by 2 bases and 3 bases, with 9 bases remaining between them. The V gene's germline CDR1 is DFQATT and CDR2 SNEGSKA (reference sequence). The CDR3 protein is CSARRGATDTQYF. As DNA, the CDR3 is TGCAGTGCTAGACGGGGGGCGACAGATACGCAGTATTTT.

This chain joins TRBV20-1 and TRBJ2-5; tentatively, D is TRBD1 or TRBD2 (6 bases each). The CDR3 covers 15 residues. CDR1 and CDR2 from the germline V gene are DFQATT and SNEGSKA (reference sequence). The germline V and J ends were trimmed by 0 bases and 7 bases, with 18 bases remaining between them. CDR3 loop: CSARDFPGEDATQYF. DNA of the CDR3: TGCAGTGCTAGAGATTTTCCAGGGGAGGATGCGACCCAGTACTTC.

The chain joins TRBV6-1 to TRBJ1-1; 8 bases line up with TRBD1. Germline lookup yields CDR1 MNHNS and CDR2 SASEGT. With 9 bases clipped from V and 0 bases from J, the junction kept 6 bases outside the gene matches. The CDR3 contains 14 residues. The CDR3 sequence is CASWTGYMNTEAFF. The CDR3 nucleotides read TGTGCCAGTTGGACAGGGTATATGAACACTGAAGCTTTCTTT.

The chain has TRBV7-3 and TRBJ2-3, with D perhaps matching TRBD1 or TRBD2 (5 bases each). The CDR3 totals 16 residues. V dropped 0 bases and J dropped 6 bases, with 16 bases sitting between them. CDR1 and CDR2 from the germline V gene are SGHTA and FQGTGA. CDR3 bases: TGTGCCAGCAGCTTAACGTTCGGGGCCACGGGGGATACGCAGTATTTT. Amino acids: CASSLTFGATGDTQYF.

The chain recombines TRBV4-1 with TRBJ2-3; D is unresolved. CDR1 and CDR2 (germline): MGHRA, YSYEKL. The V and J ends lost 1 base and 1 base respectively, with 6 bases between them. This CDR3 comprises 14 residues. For the CDR3, the DNA is TGCGCCAGCAGCCAAGGGGTCCGCACAGATACGCAGTATTTT. It is translated as CASSQGVRTDTQYF.

The chain is built from TRBV20-1 and TRBJ2-3; 11 bases map to TRBD2. The junction had 8 bases not matched to a gene; V was cut back by 1 base and J by 5 bases. Germline V CDR1 and CDR2: DFQATT, SNEGSKA (reference sequence). The CDR3 has 16 residues. The CDR3 spells CSARARLAGRGDTQYF. The CDR3 nucleotides read TGCAGTGCTAGAGCGCGACTAGCGGGACGGGGAGATACGCAGTATTTT.

The V gene is TRBV5-1, the J gene TRBJ1-5, with D possibly being TRBD1 (5 bases). CDR3 length: 17 amino acids. Germline CDR1 and CDR2: SGHRS and YFSETQ. Deletions cut 2 bases from V and 2 bases from J, with 17 bases between. The CDR3 sequence is CASSFRQSDGGNQPQHF. CDR3 nucleotides: TGCGCCAGCAGCTTTAGACAGAGCGACGGGGGCAATCAGCCCCAGCATTTT. Full variable domain (missing parts from reference TRBV5-1 and TRBJ1-5): KAGVTQTPRYLIKTRGQQVTLSCSPISGHRSVSWYQQTPGQGLQFLFEYFSETQRNKGNFPGRFSGRQFSNSRSEMNVSTLELGDSALYLCASSFRQSDGGNQPQHFGDGTRLSIL.

The chain joins TRBV5-1 to TRBJ2-5, with 10 bases fitting TRBD2. This CDR3 is 15 amino acids long. Germline V gene sequence: CDR1 SGHRS, CDR2 YFSETQ. J was trimmed by 6 bases and V by 2 bases; bases with no gene match: 7. CDR3 loop: CASSFSSGGGKTQYF. DNA of the CDR3: TGCGCCAGCAGCTTCTCTAGCGGGGGCGGGAAGACCCAGTACTTC.

The chain carries TRBV10-3 and TRBJ1-2; D is unresolved. Germline CDR1 ENHRY, CDR2 SYGVKD. The CDR3 spans 13 residues. The germline V and J ends were trimmed by 8 bases and 0 bases, with 10 bases remaining between them. The CDR3 spells CAISDGPNYGYTF. CDR3 coding DNA: TGTGCCATCTCGGACGGCCCTAACTATGGCTACACCTTC.

The table lists this clonotype with many counts. The V and J genes are TRBV5-4 and TRBJ1-4; 10 nucleotides agree with TRBD1. Trimming took 4 bases from V and 7 from J; bases not matched to a gene: 4. Germline lookup yields CDR1 SGHNT and CDR2 YYREEE (reference sequence). The CDR3 is 14 residues long. In nucleotides, the CDR3 is TGTGCCAGCAGCAGACAGGGGGCGACTGAAAAACTGTTTTTT. Its translation is CASSRQGATEKLFF.

This clonotype was seen ten or more times. The chain employs TRBV4-1 and TRBJ1-1; D unresolved. This CDR3 is built from 14 residues. The germline V gene encodes CDR1 MGHRA and CDR2 YSYEKL. V lost 1 base, J lost 10 bases, and 16 bases lay in between. CDR3 protein: CASSQGITGGSAFF. CDR3 DNA sequence: TGCGCCAGCAGCCAAGGGATTACCGGAGGGTCAGCTTTCTTT.

The chain carries TRBV20-1 and TRBJ2-5, with D unclear. CDR3 length equals 12 residues. Trimming shortened V by 4 bases and J by 7 bases, and 13 bases separated the two germline ends. CDR1 is DFQATT and CDR2 is SNEGSKA in the germline V gene (reference sequence). This chain's CDR3 is CSANSPEGTQYF. In DNA, the CDR3 is TGCAGTGCTAACTCCCCTGAAGGGACCCAGTACTTC.

The chain uses TRBV7-2 and TRBJ2-2, with a possible D match to TRBD1 (6 bases). Germline assignment: CDR1 SGHTA and CDR2 FQGNSA. With 3 bases removed from V and 1 base from J, the gap between germline ends came to 27 bases. This CDR3 is built from 21 residues. The DNA for the CDR3 is TGTGCCAGCAGCTTGAGTCGTTTTCCGACGCCGGGACAACTGAACACCGGGGAGCTGTTTTTT. Encoded protein: CASSLSRFPTPGQLNTGELFF.

This clonotype was picked up a small number of times. J is TRBJ2-7 and V is TRBV4-2; 8 nucleotides align to TRBD2. This CDR3 spans 16 amino acids. V was clipped by 0 bases and J by 2 bases; unmatched bases: 6. The germline CDR1 and CDR2 sequences are LGHNA and YNFKEQ. CDR3 sequence: CASSQDQTSGPYEQYF. CDR3 in DNA: TGTGCCAGCAGCCAAGATCAAACTAGCGGCCCCTACGAGCAGTACTTC.

This clonotype was detected only a few times. The V and J genes are TRBV9 and TRBJ1-1, with 7 bases lining up with TRBD1. The CDR3 has 16 residues. V lost 0 bases to trimming and J lost 4 bases; unmatched junction nucleotides: 9. Germline lookup yields CDR1 SGDLS and CDR2 YYNGEE. The CDR3 region is CASSVGEGARSTEAFF. Written as DNA, the CDR3 is TGTGCCAGCAGCGTAGGGGAGGGGGCGAGAAGCACTGAAGCTTTCTTT.

This clonotype has at least ten counts. This chain links TRBV6-4 with TRBJ2-1, with 11 bases lining up with TRBD1. The V and J ends lost 2 bases and 6 bases, in that order; junction bases with no gene match: 0. Germline V gene lookup returns CDR1 MRHNA and CDR2 SNTAGT. The CDR3 sequence is 14 residues long. CDR3 nucleotide sequence: TGTGCCAGCAGTGACGGGACAGGGGGCAATGAGCAGTTCTTC. Its translation: CASSDGTGGNEQFF.

In this sample, this clonotype turned up a few times. The chain recombines TRBV9 with TRBJ2-7, with D perhaps matching TRBD1 or TRBD2 (5 bases each). The V gene lost 5 bases and the J gene lost 0 bases, with 24 bases spanning the gap. Germline loops: CDR1 SGDLS, CDR2 YYNGEE. The CDR3 covers 18 residues. The CDR3 DNA reads as TGTGCCAGCAGGTCCGGGACCGGGCAACACAGGAGCTCCTACGAGCAGTACTTC. Translation: CASRSGTGQHRSSYEQYF.

V and J are TRBV5-1 and TRBJ2-1; D gene unclear. The CDR3 has 14 amino acids. V was trimmed by 1 base and J by 5 bases, leaving 10 bases between them. The germline V gene has CDR1 SGHRS and CDR2 YFSETQ. The CDR3 DNA is TGCGCCAGCAGCTTGCTTATTCAGCACAATGAGCAGTTCTTC. This encodes CASSLLIQHNEQFF.

This clonotype was detected a few times. The gene calls are TRBV11-2 and TRBJ2-7, with 7 bases matching TRBD1. The germline V gene encodes CDR1 SGHAT and CDR2 FQNNGV. The junction had 15 bases not matched to a gene; V was cut back by 0 bases and J by 4 bases. The CDR3 is 18 amino acids. The CDR3 reads CASSLEVGWGQRSYEQYF. The CDR3 DNA sequence: TGTGCCAGCAGCTTAGAAGTAGGGTGGGGACAGAGATCTTACGAGCAGTACTTC. Drawing the rest from reference TRBV11-2 and TRBJ2-7, the complete variable domain is EAGVAQSPRYKIIEKRQSVAFWCNPISGHATLYWYQQILGQGPKLLIQFQNNGVVDDSQLPKDRFSAERLKGVDSTLKIQPAKLEDSAVYLCASSLEVGWGQRSYEQYFGPGTRLTVT.

The chain employs TRBV4-2 and TRBJ2-1, with 10 bases identical to TRBD2. Germline V CDR1 and CDR2: LGHNA, YNFKEQ. V lost 2 bases, J lost 4 bases, and 5 bases stayed unmatched. This CDR3 spans 16 amino acids. CDR3 residues: CASSQFSGGLYNEQFF. The DNA of the CDR3 is TGTGCCAGCAGCCAATTTAGCGGGGGGCTATACAATGAGCAGTTCTTC.

The V call is TRBV28, the J call TRBJ1-1; no firm D call. The V gene's germline CDR1 is MDHEN and CDR2 SYDVKM. This CDR3 spans 15 amino acids. Deletions cut 5 bases from V and 0 bases from J, with 13 bases between. CDR3 residues: CASSRPHGMNTEAFF. CDR3 nucleotide sequence: TGTGCCAGCAGTAGGCCCCACGGCATGAACACTGAAGCTTTCTTT.

This sequence joins TRBV4-1 and TRBJ2-5, with D perhaps matching TRBD1 (6 bases). The V end lost 5 bases, the J end lost 2 bases, and 9 bases lay between the germline ends. The CDR3 contains 13 residues. Germline V lookup: CDR1 MGHRA, CDR2 YSYEKL. The CDR3, as DNA: TGCGCCAGCAGCGGACAGCTACAAGAGACCCAGTACTTC. Encoded protein: CASSGQLQETQYF.

This clonotype appeared a few times. The chain joins TRBV4-2 to TRBJ2-1, with unresolved D. V was clipped by 1 base and J by 7 bases, with 11 bases between them. CDR3 length: 14 amino acids. Germline values: CDR1 LGHNA, CDR2 YNFKEQ. CDR3 protein: CASSQGRTSNEQFF. In DNA, the CDR3 is TGTGCCAGCAGCCAAGGCCGGACCTCAAATGAGCAGTTCTTC.